The rows below give T cell receptor beta chains drawn from one sample of a study of T cell responses to AZD1222 COVID-19 vaccine. This table comes from immunoSEQ multiplex PCR, and its TCRdb copy is limited to in-frame clones, with some not included. In the table there are around 180,000 clones, around 92% of which are singletons. Sample: peripheral blood, taken on day 0 of AZD1222 vaccination. These receptors were taken from an adult in good health. CDR3s include the opening cysteine and the closing phenylalanine or tryptophan.

TRBJ2-1,TRBV10-3,CAISESIRGNEQFF
TRBJ2-1,TRBV19,CASTYRGEATTYNEQFF
TRBJ2-1,TRBV7-2,CASSSPWSRTSDYNEQFF
TRBJ2-1,TRBV7-2,CASSSTTSGRYNEQFF
TRBJ2-1,TRBV12-5,CASGPDYNEQFF
TRBJ2-3,TRBV19,CASSIGGGRTTDTQYF
TRBJ2-1,TRBV2,CASNRGRYYNEQFF
TRBJ2-7,TRBV6-7,CASSVQGLGEQYF
TRBJ1-2,TRBV19,CASSIARTDSDGYTF
TRBJ1-1,TRBV28,CASSLTAGGLDTEAFF
TRBJ2-7,TRBV13,CASRLSGSSPYEQYF
TRBJ1-3,TRBV9,CASSVETELSGNTIYF
TRBJ2-7,TRBV27,CASSFEGKSYEQYF
TRBJ1-1,TRBV6-1,CASSEEGISSWTEAFF
TRBJ1-5,TRBV7-5,CARSLENGDYSNQPQHF
TRBJ1-6,TRBV6-1,CASSERDRNSPLHF
TRBJ1-1,TRBV14,CASSHLMTALNTEAFF
TRBJ2-2,TRBV27,CASSTGQGYTGELFF
TRBJ2-3,TRBV5-6,CASSVGGTADTQYF
TRBJ1-5,TRBV27,CASSRGAGNQPQHF
TRBJ2-5,TRBV5-1,CASSLPAGDPGETQYF
TRBJ1-3,TRBV4-2,CAPRQGFSGNTIYF
TRBJ1-5,TRBV4-2,CASSQDGRNQPQHF
TRBJ1-1,TRBV6-2/TRBV6-3,CASSYSPSGEAFF
TRBJ2-7,TRBV9,CASSVGGLAAYEQYF